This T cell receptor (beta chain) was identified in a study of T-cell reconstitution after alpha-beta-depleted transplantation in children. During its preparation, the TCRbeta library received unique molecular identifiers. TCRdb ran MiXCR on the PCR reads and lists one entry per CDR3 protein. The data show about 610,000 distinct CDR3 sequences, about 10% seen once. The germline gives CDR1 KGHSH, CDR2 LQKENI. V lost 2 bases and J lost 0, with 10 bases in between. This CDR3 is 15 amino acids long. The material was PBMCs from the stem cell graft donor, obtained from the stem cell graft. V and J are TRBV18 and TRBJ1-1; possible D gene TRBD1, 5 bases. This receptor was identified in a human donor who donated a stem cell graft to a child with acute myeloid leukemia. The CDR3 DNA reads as TGTGCCAGCTCACCAGGTCGACAGATGAACACTGAAGCTTTCTTT. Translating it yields CASSPGRQMNTEAFF.